These T cell receptor beta chains were read from a single sample in a study of metastatic and nonmetastatic thyroid tumors. MiXCR re-clonotyped the PCR reads for TCRdb. The sample carries 15,000 to 20,000 clones, 9.5% to 15% recorded once. The sequencing input was tumor tissue. Receptor source: a female donor with papillary thyroid cancer or a benign thyroid nodule (not recorded which). Some clones in this sample may be carry-over from other donors' samples. Each CDR3 is given without its conserved first and last residue. The order of the fields is V gene, D gene, J gene, CDR3 protein. D genes are given only for firm matches.

>TRBV12-3/TRBV12-4|NA|TRBJ1-5
ASNLQGPNQPQH
>TRBV15|NA|TRBJ2-7
ATSIFQGDYEQY
>TRBV14|NA|TRBJ2-3
ASSPLTGSTSTDTQY
>TRBV7-8|NA|TRBJ2-2
ASNPPGPTENTGELF
>TRBV6-1|TRBD1|TRBJ1-4
ASSFTGTGGEKLF
>TRBV7-6|NA|TRBJ1-4
ASSLGGGADEKLF
>TRBV3-1|TRBD1|TRBJ2-5
ASSQAGTGHLGTQY
>TRBV5-1|NA|TRBJ2-2
ASSLAAGPGELF
>TRBV5-4|NA|TRBJ2-1
ASSVMLGANNEQF
>TRBV12-3/TRBV12-4|NA|TRBJ1-1
ASSLKGGRTEAF
>TRBV28|TRBD1|TRBJ2-7
AAAGGGQGSYEQY
>TRBV2|TRBD1|TRBJ1-2
ASSTLRDRGDYGYT
>TRBV6-2/TRBV6-3|NA|TRBJ1-2
ASSYSGRGGYGYT
>TRBV6-1|TRBD2|TRBJ2-7
ASTTLAGPYEQY
>TRBV7-3|NA|TRBJ2-2
ASSLQADTGELF
>TRBV3-1|TRBD2|TRBJ2-7
ASRNSGREGEQY
>TRBV27|NA|TRBJ1-1
ASHQGNRAF
>TRBV11-2|TRBD1|TRBJ2-1
ASSAGTVLEQF
>TRBV12-5|TRBD2|TRBJ2-3
ASGLTLAASTDTQY
>TRBV6-2/TRBV6-3|NA|TRBJ2-2
ASSYLDGTELF
>TRBV2|TRBD2|TRBJ2-3
ASSSRTSGETDTQY
>TRBV2|NA|TRBJ1-2
ASRRGGGMEGYT
>TRBV20-1|TRBD2|TRBJ2-5
SARDTSGGATLQETQY
>TRBV20-1|NA|TRBJ1-4
SASSRLFEKLF
>TRBV6-1|NA|TRBJ2-7
ASRPQAWGIDSEQY
>TRBV18|NA|TRBJ2-3
ASSPADIDTQY
>TRBV6-5|TRBD2|TRBJ2-5
ASSYGGVAEETQY
>TRBV7-8|NA|TRBJ1-5
ASSLSGRANQPQH
>TRBV2|NA|TRBJ2-7
ASSPGSHSYEQY
>TRBV11-1|NA|TRBJ1-3
ASSYGPGTSGNTIY
>TRBV24-1|TRBD1|TRBJ2-1
ATSDPAGTGGFNEQF
>TRBV28|NA|TRBJ2-6
ASISSGANVLT
>TRBV9|NA|TRBJ2-3
ASTFGDWGADTQY
>TRBV20-1|NA|TRBJ2-3
SASRSDTQY
>TRBV15|TRBD2|TRBJ2-7
ATRERGSYEQY
>TRBV20-1|TRBD1|TRBJ1-2
SARDTGGADYGYT
>TRBV5-1|NA|TRBJ2-1
ASSLEGHQNNEQF
>TRBV20-1|TRBD1|TRBJ2-7
SAPGQGAYEQY
>TRBV28|TRBD2|TRBJ2-7
ASRLQGLAGSYEQY
>TRBV12-3/TRBV12-4|NA|TRBJ1-5
ASSLGGAFQPQH
>TRBV9|NA|TRBJ2-5
ASSGDSGAEETQY